A single sample is the source of the 23 T cell receptor beta chains below, sequenced in a study of tumor-infiltrating lymphocytes in primary liver carcinoma. Production of TCR beta cDNA used approximately 0.45 ug total RNA together with a constant-region primer. Three nested multiplex PCR rounds of slightly modified ARM-PCR generated TCR beta libraries. TRBV1-TRBV30 forward primers paired with a C-beta reverse primer drove the first two PCR rounds, about 10 cycles each. TCRdb re-called the multiplex PCR reads with MiXCR, one entry per CDR3 protein. The sample yields 90,000 to 100,000 distinct CDR3 sequences, 55% to 70% seen once. Investigators took RNA and DNA out together from about 19-30 mg of unsorted bulk tissue. The sample was liver tumor tissue from sampling region 5. The sample's subset: tumor region T5, tumor centre. These receptor sequences come from a woman in her sixties with primary liver carcinoma and hepatitis B virus infection.

As regards this clonotype: The junction departs from the called germline gene at one end, perhaps through a read error. The chain joins TRBV28 to TRBJ1-2; 7 nucleotides agree with TRBD1. This CDR3 has 12 amino acids. Germline V gene sequence: CDR1 MDHEN, CDR2 SYDVKM. CDR3 coding DNA: TGTGCCACGGGACAGTGGAACTATGGCTACACCTTT. Translation gives CATGQWNYGYTF.

On this clonotype: One end of the junction varies from germline; a read error may be responsible. This chain joins TRBV28 and TRBJ2-3; D is possibly TRBD1 (5 bases). From germline, CDR1 is MDHEN and CDR2 SYDVKM. The CDR3 totals 13 residues. As DNA, the CDR3 is TGTACCAGCAGTCTTCAGGGCCCAGATACGCAGTATTTT. It specifies CTSSLQGPDTQYF.

V usage is TRBV7-9 and J usage is TRBJ1-4, with D possibly matching TRBD1 (6 bases). CDR1 is SEHNR, CDR2 FQNEAQ, per germline (reference sequence). V was shortened by 5 bases and J by 4 bases, with 14 bases between the two germline ends. There are 15 residues in the CDR3. The CDR3 sequence is CASSVRTDLNEKLFF. CDR3 nucleotide sequence: TGTGCCAGCAGCGTGCGGACAGACCTTAATGAAAAACTGTTTTTT.

A word on this clonotype: Sequence at one end of the junction differs from germline and may be a read error. J is TRBJ1-1 and V is TRBV11-2; D remains unclear. The CDR3 contains 12 residues. Germline CDR1 SGHAT, CDR2 FQNNGV. CDR3 bases: TGTGCAAGCAGGTTATTGAGGACTGAAGCTTTCTTC. Translation gives CASRLLRTEAFF.

As concerns this clonotype: At one boundary the junction diverges from the germline segment, which might be a read error. The gene calls are TRBV11-1 and TRBJ2-3; 7 bases align to TRBD2. CDR1 and CDR2 from the germline V gene are SGHAT and FQDESV (reference sequence). This CDR3 spans 14 amino acids. The CDR3 region is CAGSLRQRAGESHF. CDR3 nucleotides: TGTGCCGGTAGCTTAAGGCAACGTGCGGGGGAGTCTCACTTT.

A remark on this clonotype: This clone may be a read error of a much larger clone one base away. The chain employs TRBV28 and TRBJ1-1, with D possibly matching TRBD1 (5 bases). Per germline, CDR1 MDHEN and CDR2 SYDVKM. The CDR3 length is 13 residues. The V end lost 10 bases, the J end lost 2 bases, and 14 bases lay between the germline ends. The CDR3 DNA reads as TGTGCCACCTTGACAGTCATAAACACTGAAGCTTTCTTT. The encoded protein is CATLTVINTEAFF.

In the case of this clonotype: The junction departs from germline at one end; a sequencing error may be responsible. The rearrangement joins TRBV6-1 to TRBJ2-2; D possibly matches TRBD1 or TRBD2 (5 bases each). This CDR3 spans 12 amino acids. Per germline, CDR1 MNHNS and CDR2 SASEGT. The CDR3 DNA reads as TGTGCCAGTAGTGCGGTTAGCAGGGAGATGTTTTTT. Amino acids: CASSAVSREMFF.

This chain links TRBV5-5 with TRBJ2-5; D perhaps matches TRBD2 (5 bases). Germline assignment: CDR1 SGHKS and CDR2 YYEKEE (reference sequence). The CDR3 has 15 amino acids. CDR3: CDGSFGLMNRETQYF. CDR3 in DNA: TGTGACGGCAGCTTTGGACTCATGAACCGAGAGACCCAGTACTTC.

The chain combines TRBV11-3 with TRBJ1-1, with 9 nucleotides matching TRBD1. The CDR3 sequence is 15 residues long. From germline, CDR1 is SGHNT and CDR2 YENEEA. Germline trimming cut 1 base from V and 8 bases from J; bases unmatched to any gene: 8. The CDR3 DNA reads as TGTGCCAGCAGCTTAGGTAGGACAGGGGTTACCGAAGCTTTCTTT. Its protein product is CASSLGRTGVTEAFF.

Of note for this clonotype: At one end the junction does not follow the germline gene, possibly because of a read error. V gene TRBV12-3 or TRBV12-4 combines with J gene TRBJ1-5; D ambiguous. The CDR3 covers 15 residues. The CDR3: CASCLGRTENQPQHF. The CDR3 DNA is TGTGCCAGCTGTTTAGGTCGGACGGAAAATCAGCCCCAGCACTTT.

The CDR3 reads CASSELAGGTKNIQYF. As DNA, the CDR3 is TGTGCCAGCAGTGAACTAGCGGGAGGTACCAAAAACATTCAGTACTTC. The chain uses TRBV2 and TRBJ2-4; 11 nucleotides agree with TRBD2. J was trimmed by 2 bases and V by 2 bases; bases with no gene match: 2. This CDR3 is built from 16 residues. Germline V gene data show CDR1 as SNHLY and CDR2 as FYNNEI.

For this clonotype: One junction end disagrees with the germline gene, perhaps due to a read error. This CDR3 reads CTSSVHGLGEQYF. DNA for the CDR3: TGTACCAGCAGCGTACACGGACTAGGGGAGCAGTACTTC. This chain links TRBV11-2 with TRBJ2-7, with 7 bases that match TRBD2. Germline V gene data show CDR1 as SGHAT and CDR2 as FQNNGV. The CDR3 covers 13 residues.

This clonotype has only one observation. The chain recombines TRBV29-1 with TRBJ2-3; no clear D. The J call could be wrong; TRBJ1-5 is a better fit for the DNA end. From germline, CDR1 is SQVTM and CDR2 ANQGSEA. This CDR3 contains 16 residues. CDR3 bases: TGCAGCGTTGAAGATTTTCGGTCCCCGGGCACAGATACGCAGCATTTT. Translating it yields CSVEDFRSPGTDTQHF.

This clonotype was detected a few times. A much larger clone lies one base from this, so it may be a read error. This chain joins TRBV6-1 and TRBJ2-7; D perhaps matches TRBD2 (5 bases). The V end lost 5 bases, the J end lost 5 bases, and 7 bases lay between the germline ends. The CDR3 length is 11 residues. From germline, CDR1 is MNHNS and CDR2 SASEGT. The CDR3 spells CASSYGDEQYF. CDR3 DNA: TGTGCCAGCAGTTACGGGGACGAGCAGTACTTC.

For this clonotype: The junction departs from the called germline gene at one end, perhaps through a read error. The rearrangement joins TRBV11-3 to TRBJ2-3; D perhaps matches TRBD2 (6 bases). The CDR3 has 14 residues. Germline V gives CDR1 SGHNT, CDR2 YENEEA. The CDR3 DNA is TGCGCCGGCAGCTTCAGGACTAACACAGATACGCAGTATTTT. This encodes CAGSFRTNTDTQYF.

With respect to this clonotype: It is likely a read error, because the conserved phenylalanine at the end of the CDR3 is missing. The chain recombines TRBV29-1 with TRBJ2-7, with D tentatively TRBD1 (5 bases). Germline CDR1 and CDR2: SQVTM and ANQGSEA. This CDR3 is built from 12 residues. V dropped 4 bases and J dropped 1 base, with 8 bases sitting between them. CDR3 amino acids: CSVVPGSYEQYL. The CDR3 DNA reads as TGCAGCGTTGTCCCAGGGTCCTACGAGCAGTACCTC.

With regard to this clonotype: This CDR3 fails to terminate in the conserved phenylalanine or tryptophan, so it likely reflects a read error. The gene calls are TRBV7-9 and TRBJ2-1; 11 nucleotides line up with TRBD2. The trim removed 3 bases at V and 7 bases at J, leaving 14 bases unmatched. This CDR3 has 18 amino acids. Germline CDR1 is SEHNR and CDR2 is FQNEAQ (reference sequence). The CDR3 sequence: CASSLLNRWLAGGNEQFL. The CDR3 DNA is TGTGCCAGCAGCTTGCTCAATCGGTGGCTAGCGGGAGGTAATGAGCAGTTCTTA.

This clonotype qualifies as medium-sized (0.01 to 0.1%). The V and J genes are TRBV11-3 and TRBJ2-7, with D unresolved. CDR3 size: 12 residues. CDR1 SGHNT and CDR2 YENEEA come from the germline V gene. V was pared by 7 bases and J by 0 bases, with 7 bases between. The CDR3 coding sequence is TGTGCCAGCACGGGCAGCTCCTACGAGCAGTACTTC. Translating gives CASTGSSYEQYF.

This clonotype was observed a single time. One end of the junction varies from germline; a read error may be responsible. V is TRBV29-1 and J is TRBJ1-1; TRBD1 matches 7 bases. The CDR3 runs to 15 residues. Germline CDR1 and CDR2: SQVTM and ANQGSEA. Here the CDR3 DNA reads TGTAGCGTAAGATCAGACGGGACAGTGAACACTGAAGCTTTCTTT. Encoded protein: CSVRSDGTVNTEAFF. The full variable domain, completed using reference TRBV29-1 and TRBJ1-1, is SAVISQKPSRDICQRGTSLTIQCQVDSQVTMMFWYRQQPGQSLTLIATANQGSEATYESGFVIDKFPISRPNLTFSTLTVSNMSPEDSSIYLCSVRSDGTVNTEAFFGQGTRLTVV.

This chain joins TRBV29-1 and TRBJ2-1; the match to TRBD2 covers 8 bases. CDR1 and CDR2 from the germline V gene are SQVTM and ANQGSEA. The CDR3 has 24 residues. With V trimmed by 1 base and J by 12 bases, 41 bases remained unmatched. The CDR3 DNA sequence: TGCAGCGTTGAAGGTTTGACGGGGGGTCGGCAAATTTACAGCGGGAGTATATCTAGGGATGGGCAGTTCTTC. It is translated as CSVEGLTGGRQIYSGSISRDGQFF.

As to this clonotype: The junction departs from germline at one end; a sequencing error may be responsible. The chain employs TRBV5-1 and TRBJ2-1; D may match TRBD1 or TRBD2 (6 bases each). CDR1 and CDR2 from the germline V gene are SGHRS and YFSETQ. The CDR3 extends over 14 amino acids. The CDR3 here is CANSLDRGRREQFF. The CDR3 nucleotides read TGCGCCAACAGCTTGGATCGGGGGCGGCGTGAGCAGTTCTTC.

In its sample, this clonotype was seen many times. The V and J genes are TRBV5-6 and TRBJ2-3, with no clear D. V shed 0 bases and J shed 2 bases, with 7 bases lying between them. Germline V gene lookup returns CDR1 SGHDT and CDR2 YYEEEE. CDR3 length equals 14 residues. This CDR3 reads CASSLGVYTDTQYF. The CDR3 DNA reads as TGTGCCAGCAGCTTGGGAGTATACACAGATACGCAGTATTTT.

J is TRBJ2-2 and V is TRBV28; D gene unclear. The V and J ends lost 5 bases and 6 bases respectively, with 13 bases between them. The CDR3 totals 14 residues. CDR1 is MDHEN and CDR2 is SYDVKM in the germline V gene. CDR3 residues: CASSLDPSAGELFF. CDR3 nucleotide sequence: TGTGCCAGCAGTCTTGACCCCTCTGCCGGGGAGCTGTTTTTT.